This T cell receptor beta chain was sequenced in a study of beta chain features in type 1 diabetes. Whole-study findings and limits: Relative to healthy donors, patients appeared to have naive, central memory and Treg TCRB repertoires that were more similar. Significant though moderate, a shortening of TCRB CDR3s appeared in all four CD4+ subsets of Type 1 diabetes patients.

Comments on this clone: As yet, its antigen is unknown.

Every isolated RNA sample was fully reverse transcribed, so sequencing captured expressed TCRB transcripts. Generated by immunoSEQ multiplex PCR, the TCRdb table keeps only in-frame clones and is missing some. The profile shows almost 350,000 clones, roughly 8.8% of them singletons. The material sequenced was central memory CD4+ T cells from blood. The receptor comes from a man younger than 45 with type 1 diabetes.

The CDR3 is CAGRQGLNQPQHF. The DNA of the CDR3 is TGTGCCGGACGACAGGGCTTGAATCAGCCCCAGCATTTT. V is TRBV6-5 and J is TRBJ1-5; 7 bases are shared with TRBD1. Germline V CDR1 and CDR2: MNHEY, SVGAGI. The CDR3 runs 13 residues. V was clipped by 11 bases and J by 4 bases; unmatched bases: 8.